This is a list of T cell receptor beta chains from one sample in a study of T cells in localized non-small cell lung cancer. This table comes from immunoSEQ multiplex PCR, and its TCRdb copy is limited to in-frame clones, with some not included. This sample has 4,500 to 6,500 clones; around 60% occur once, and the top ten carry around 4%. The specimen comprised lymph node tissue, sampled before any cancer treatment. All receptors come from a male donor aged 60 or older with stage I squamous cell lung carcinoma. The CDR3 runs from the conserved cysteine through the conserved F or W. Each record gives: clone size, J gene, V gene, D gene, CDR3 DNA, CDR3 protein. The D gene is left open where the match is weak. Where a row states a size, it is once, few, many or the class of an expanded clone; other rows omit it.

>-|TRBJ2-7|TRBV18|-
TGTGCCAGCTCACCATCGGCAGGGATTCCATACGAGCAGTACTTC
CASSPSAGIPYEQYF
>few|TRBJ2-2|TRBV6-8|-
TGTGCCAGCAGTTCAGAGGACAGATGGATTGGTGGCACCGGGGAGCTGTTTTTT
CASSSEDRWIGGTGELFF
>few|TRBJ2-7|TRBV18|TRBD1
TGTGCCAGCTCTATGACAGGGTTAGGACACGAGCAGTACTTC
CASSMTGLGHEQYF
>-|TRBJ1-4|TRBV7-7|TRBD1
TGTGCCAGCAGCTCTCCCGGGACAGGGATCGACCGGGCAGAACTGTTTTTT
CASSSPGTGIDRAELFF
>-|TRBJ2-5|TRBV11-3|TRBD1
TGTGCCAGCAGCTTAGGGACAGGGGTAGAGACCCAGTACTTC
CASSLGTGVETQYF
>-|TRBJ1-5|TRBV9|-
TGTGCCAGCAGAAAAGACAGAAATCAGCCCCAGCATTTT
CASRKDRNQPQHF
>few|TRBJ2-3|TRBV27|-
TGTGCCAGCAGTTTATCAGGTTTTGTCGGGACAGATACGCAGTATTTT
CASSLSGFVGTDTQYF
>few|TRBJ1-4|TRBV6-8|-
TGTGCCAGCAGTTACGGGGGAGGTAATGAAAAACTGTTTTTT
CASSYGGGNEKLFF
>-|TRBJ2-5|TRBV19|-
TGTGCCAGTAGATTGGGGATTGGAGAGACCCAGTACTTC
CASRLGIGETQYF
>-|TRBJ2-1|TRBV11-3|TRBD2
TGTGCCAGCAGCGGCATCCTAGCGGGAGGAGATGAGCAGTTCTTC
CASSGILAGGDEQFF
>-|TRBJ2-1|TRBV28|-
TGTGCCAGCAGTTTAGTGGGGTACAATGAGCAGTTCTTC
CASSLVGYNEQFF
>-|TRBJ1-1|TRBV28|-
TGTGCCAGCAGTTTATGGCAGAACACTGAAGCTTTCTTT
CASSLWQNTEAFF
>-|TRBJ1-1|TRBV19|-
TGTGCCAGTACCGGCATATGGGCTGAAGCTTTCTTT
CASTGIWAEAFF
>few|TRBJ1-1|TRBV11-3|TRBD1
TGTGCCAGCAGCTTAAGCAGAGGGGGCCTCGAAGCTTTCTTT
CASSLSRGGLEAFF
>-|TRBJ2-3|TRBV19|TRBD2
TGTGCCAGTAGGTTTCTAGCGGGAGACACAGATACGCAGTATTTT
CASRFLAGDTDTQYF
>once|TRBJ1-5|TRBV28|-
TGTGCCAGCCAGGGGTCGAATCAGCCCCAGCATTTT
CASQGSNQPQHF
>-|TRBJ2-1|TRBV11-3|TRBD2
TGTGCCAGCAGCGGGACTAGCGGGATATACAATGAGCAGTTCTTC
CASSGTSGIYNEQFF
>-|TRBJ2-1|TRBV28|TRBD1
TGTGCCAGCAGGCAGGGGGCACGCGATGAGCAGTTCTTC
CASRQGARDEQFF
>-|TRBJ2-1|TRBV11-3|TRBD1
TGTGCCAGCAGTACCGGGACAGGAGGCATCAATGAGCAGTTCTTC
CASSTGTGGINEQFF
>large|TRBJ2-1|TRBV11-3|-
TGTGCCAGCAGCTCTAGACTCGGAGGGCCTGGGGGCGATGAGCAGTTCTTC
CASSSRLGGPGGDEQFF
>-|TRBJ2-6|TRBV11-3|-
TGTGCCAGCAGCTTTAATTCGGCCGGGGCCAACGTCCTGACTTTC
CASSFNSAGANVLTF
>few|TRBJ1-2|TRBV5-1|-
TGCGCCAGCAGCTTGGAACTTGCCGCCTATGGCTACACCTTC
CASSLELAAYGYTF
>-|TRBJ2-1|TRBV29-1|-
TGCAGCGTTCAAGGGAGGGGGCATGGCAATGAGCAGTTCTTC
CSVQGRGHGNEQFF
>-|TRBJ2-3|TRBV28|TRBD2
TGTGCCAGCAGTCGGGCCGGGAGGGCAGATACGCAGTATTTT
CASSRAGRADTQYF
>-|TRBJ2-5|TRBV28|-
TGTGCCACCCGGCAGGGGCAAGAGACCCAGTACTTC
CATRQGQETQYF
>-|TRBJ1-2|TRBV10-2|TRBD1
TGCGCCAGCAGTGAAGACAGGGGGCAGGGCTACACCTTC
CASSEDRGQGYTF
>few|TRBJ1-2|TRBV29-1|-
TGCAGCGTTGAAGCGTGGGGGGCTCGTGGTGGCTACACCTTC
CSVEAWGARGGYTF
>few|TRBJ2-1|TRBV16|TRBD1
TGTGCCAGCAGCCAAACCCCCGGGACAGGCAACAATGAGCAGTTCTTC
CASSQTPGTGNNEQFF
>-|TRBJ2-5|TRBV6-8|TRBD2
TGTGCCAGCAGTTACTCGATGATCAGGACCAGCGGGAGCGGCGAGAAAGAGACCCAGTACTTC
CASSYSMIRTSGSGEKETQYF
>-|TRBJ1-2|TRBV28|TRBD1
TGTACCAGCAGTTCAGGGGGCAGGAGCTATGGCTACACCTTC
CTSSSGGRSYGYTF
>few|TRBJ2-7|TRBV6-8|TRBD1
TGTGCCAGCAGTCCCGGGACAGGCCGAAGCTCCTACGAGCAGTACTTC
CASSPGTGRSSYEQYF